The 21 T cell receptor beta chains listed next were all sequenced from one sample in a study of blood T cells in healthy people across ages. Then a second PCR, running about 6 to 11 cycles, was carried out with a sample-barcoded 5' primer and a J-beta primer mix. Using its own MiXCR run on the 5' RACE reads, TCRdb lists one record per CDR3 protein. Of about 1.6 million distinct CDR3 sequences in the sample, 30% to 35% were seen once. Sample: blood. These receptors were taken from a woman aged 25 to 39 in good health.

This clonotype was counted only a few times. This chain joins TRBV9 and TRBJ2-1; tentative D call: TRBD2 (6 bases). The V end was cut by 0 bases, the J end by 6 bases, with 7 bases between. The germline V gene has CDR1 SGDLS and CDR2 YYNGEE. This CDR3 contains 13 residues. CDR3 protein: CASSVGLVNEQFF. In nucleotides, the CDR3 is TGTGCCAGCAGCGTAGGACTAGTCAATGAGCAGTTCTTC.

A few counts support this clonotype. The chain uses TRBV3-1 and TRBJ1-2; 9 nucleotides agree with TRBD1. This CDR3 is built from 14 residues. The junction had 10 bases not matched to a gene; V was cut back by 6 bases and J by 8 bases. Germline CDR1 is LGHDT and CDR2 is YNNKEL (reference sequence). CDR3 sequence reads: CASRMTGGSRGYTF. The CDR3 DNA is TGTGCCAGCAGGATGACAGGGGGTTCAAGAGGCTACACCTTC.

V gene TRBV9 combines with J gene TRBJ2-7, with TRBD2 as a possible D gene (5 bases). CDR1 and CDR2 from the germline V gene are SGDLS and YYNGEE. V gave up 1 base and J gave up 0 bases, with 11 bases separating them. CDR3 size: 15 residues. CDR3 amino acids: CASSVTGISSYEQYF. DNA for the CDR3: TGTGCCAGCAGCGTAACGGGAATTAGCTCCTACGAGCAGTACTTC.

The chain has TRBV11-2 and TRBJ2-1, with 14 bases aligning to TRBD2. Germline CDR1 is SGHAT and CDR2 is FQNNGV. V shed 5 bases and J 8 bases; nucleotides not matched to a gene: 8. This CDR3 contains 16 residues. CDR3 sequence: CASSARTSGGSYEQFF. CDR3 in DNA: TGTGCCAGCAGCGCCAGGACTAGCGGGGGGAGCTATGAGCAGTTCTTC.

This rearrangement joins TRBV4-1 to TRBJ2-7, with 7 bases identical to TRBD2. With 1 base clipped from V and 1 base from J, the junction kept 7 bases outside the gene matches. Germline CDR1 MGHRA, CDR2 YSYEKL. The length of the CDR3 is 16 residues. CDR3 residues: CASSQGDSRGSYEQYF. The CDR3 DNA reads as TGCGCCAGCAGCCAAGGCGATTCGCGGGGGTCCTACGAGCAGTACTTC.

The chain has TRBV11-1 and TRBJ2-7, with D perhaps TRBD2 (5 bases). V was shortened by 5 bases and J by 4 bases, with 12 bases between the two germline ends. Germline assignment: CDR1 SGHAT and CDR2 FQDESV (reference sequence). This CDR3 spans 13 amino acids. CDR3 region: CASSTRDGYEQYF. CDR3 nucleotides: TGTGCCAGCAGCACCCGGGATGGGTACGAGCAGTACTTC.

The chain combines TRBV7-9 with TRBJ2-1; 11 bases align to TRBD2. Trimming cost V 5 bases and J 7 bases; bases outside gene matches: 13. The CDR3 length is 17 residues. Germline CDR1 is SEHNR and CDR2 is FQNEAQ (reference sequence). DNA for the CDR3: TGTGCCAGCAGCCCCCAATGGCCGGGACTAGCGGAGAATGAGCAGTTCTTC. This encodes CASSPQWPGLAENEQFF.

As regards this clonotype: Germline is not matched at one junction end, which may reflect a read error. The V gene is TRBV6-5, the J gene TRBJ2-3, with D maybe TRBD1 (6 bases). Germline values: CDR1 MNHEY, CDR2 SVGAGI. The CDR3 consists of 15 residues. The CDR3 spells CASSYSGVDTDTQYF. CDR3 sequence (DNA): TGCGCCAGCAGTTACTCAGGGGTCGATACGGATACGCAGTATTTT.

Ten or more counts support this clonotype. This chain links TRBV20-1 with TRBJ2-1; 12 nucleotides match TRBD2. Trimming removed 6 bases from V and 9 bases from J; junction bases left unmatched: 9. This CDR3 has 14 residues. In germline, CDR1 is DFQATT, CDR2 SNEGSKA (reference sequence). The CDR3 DNA is TGCAGTGCGAGGCTAGCGGGAGGGCCGGGTGAGCAGTTCTTC. Residues: CSARLAGGPGEQFF.

This clonotype was counted a few times. The chain recombines TRBV20-1 with TRBJ2-3; D uncertain. CDR3 length: 14 residues. Germline values: CDR1 DFQATT, CDR2 SNEGSKA (reference sequence). Trimming stripped 1 base from V and 5 bases from J, with 13 bases between. The DNA for the CDR3 is TGCAGTGCTAGAGTCGCTTCGGCCGGAGATACGCAGTATTTT. Its translation: CSARVASAGDTQYF.

This clonotype showed up many times. The rearrangement links TRBV2 to TRBJ2-5; 7 nucleotides agree with TRBD2. CDR3 length: 14 residues. The V segment lost 7 bases and the J segment 2 bases; nucleotides outside the gene matches: 7. Germline V gene lookup returns CDR1 SNHLY and CDR2 FYNNEI. This CDR3 is CASTLGLGQETQYF. The CDR3 coding sequence is TGTGCCAGCACCTTAGGACTAGGGCAAGAGACCCAGTACTTC.

This chain links TRBV6-1 with TRBJ2-1, with 7 bases that match TRBD1. Germline V lookup: CDR1 MNHNS, CDR2 SASEGT. CDR3 length equals 15 residues. Germline trimming cut 5 bases from V and 1 base from J; bases unmatched to any gene: 5. DNA for the CDR3: TGTGCCAGCAGTCAGGGGGTGAAGTCCTACAATGAGCAGTTCTTC. This gives the protein CASSQGVKSYNEQFF.

V is TRBV27 and J is TRBJ1-2; 9 positions agree with TRBD1. Trimming took 5 bases from V and 6 from J; bases not matched to a gene: 7. CDR1 and CDR2 from the germline V gene are MNHEY and SMNVEV (reference sequence). The CDR3 extends over 14 amino acids. The CDR3 DNA follows: TGTGCCAGCAGTCATACAGGGGGCAGTGATGGCTACACCTTC. This encodes CASSHTGGSDGYTF.

V is TRBV5-1 and J is TRBJ2-1, with 7 bases fitting TRBD1. The V and J ends lost 4 bases and 5 bases, in that order; junction bases with no gene match: 12. Germline V gene sequence: CDR1 SGHRS, CDR2 YFSETQ. CDR3 length equals 16 residues. As DNA, the CDR3 is TGCGCCAGCAGCGAGGGACAGTTCCTGGTAAACAATGAGCAGTTCTTC. This codes for CASSEGQFLVNNEQFF.

The chain uses TRBV10-1 and TRBJ2-7; D gene unclear. The germline V gene encodes CDR1 WNHNN and CDR2 SYGVQD (reference sequence). V shed 1 base and J shed 2 bases, with 9 bases lying between them. There are 14 residues in the CDR3. Written as DNA, the CDR3 is TGCGCCAGCAGTGAGTTCCAATTACCCTACGAGCAGTACTTC. This translates into CASSEFQLPYEQYF.

The chain recombines TRBV4-2 with TRBJ2-2; 9 bases line up with TRBD1. The CDR3 consists of 16 residues. V was pared by 0 bases and J by 6 bases, with 5 bases of the junction left unmatched. Germline V gives CDR1 LGHNA, CDR2 YNFKEQ. DNA of the CDR3: TGTGCCAGCAGCCAAGATTTCGGACAGGGGCCCGGGGAGCTGTTTTTT. As protein: CASSQDFGQGPGELFF.

The rearrangement uses TRBV28 and TRBJ1-5, with D tentatively TRBD1 (5 bases). CDR3 size: 19 residues. Germline V gene data show CDR1 as MDHEN and CDR2 as SYDVKM. Trimming took 7 bases from V and 2 from J, leaving 27 bases between them. CDR3 nucleotides: TGTGCCAGCACTCCAATCCCGGGGCCTCCCTTTAAACGCAATCAGCCCCAGCATTTT. Its protein product is CASTPIPGPPFKRNQPQHF.

V usage is TRBV5-4 and J usage is TRBJ1-2; no firm D call. Deletions cut 4 bases from V and 6 bases from J, with 19 bases between. The CDR3 contains 15 residues. Germline V gives CDR1 SGHNT, CDR2 YYREEE (reference sequence). Here the CDR3 reads CASSPGRLDMDGYTF. The CDR3 DNA follows: TGTGCCAGCAGCCCCGGACGACTTGACATGGATGGCTACACCTTC.

This clonotype turned up a few times. The chain employs TRBV20-1 and TRBJ1-2, with 9 positions matching TRBD1. V trimming: 3 bases; J trimming: 4 bases; junction bases outside the gene matches: 9. This CDR3 spans 15 amino acids. The V gene's germline CDR1 is DFQATT and CDR2 SNEGSKA (reference sequence). The CDR3 reads CSASRGQGVSYGYTF. CDR3 nucleotide sequence: TGCAGTGCTAGTCGGGGACAGGGCGTTTCCTATGGCTACACCTTC.

This clonotype was counted between two and nine times. The chain links TRBV30 to TRBJ1-2; 7 nucleotides align to TRBD1. The CDR3 sequence is 14 residues long. Trimming at V came to 4 bases and at J to 6 bases, leaving 11 bases not matched to a gene. Germline loops: CDR1 GTSNPN, CDR2 SVGIG (reference sequence). In DNA, the CDR3 is TGTGCCTGGATCCGGGCTGGGACAGTGAATGGCTACACCTTC. Translated: CAWIRAGTVNGYTF.

This clonotype showed up many times. The V and J genes are TRBV27 and TRBJ2-5, with D unclear. Germline CDR1 and CDR2: MNHEY and SMNVEV (reference sequence). The CDR3 consists of 14 residues. Deletions cut 2 bases from V and 5 bases from J, with 12 bases between. This CDR3 is CASSLRVDSETQYF. The CDR3 DNA follows: TGTGCCAGCAGTTTAAGGGTAGATTCTGAGACCCAGTACTTC.